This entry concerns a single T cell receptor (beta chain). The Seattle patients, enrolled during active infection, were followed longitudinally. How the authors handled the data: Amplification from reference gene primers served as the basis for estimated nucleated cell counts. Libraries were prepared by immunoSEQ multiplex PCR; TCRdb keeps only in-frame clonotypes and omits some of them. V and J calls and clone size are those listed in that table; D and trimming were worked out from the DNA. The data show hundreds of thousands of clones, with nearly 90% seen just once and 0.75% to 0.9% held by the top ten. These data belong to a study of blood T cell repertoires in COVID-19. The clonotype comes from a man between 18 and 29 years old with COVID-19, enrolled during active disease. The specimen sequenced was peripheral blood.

This CDR3 reads CASSPEDRSNTGELFF. In nucleotides, the CDR3 is TGTGCCAGCAGCCCCGAGGACAGATCGAACACCGGGGAGCTGTTTTTT. V usage is TRBV4-2 and J usage is TRBJ2-2, with D possibly matching TRBD1 (6 bases). The CDR3 is made up of 16 amino acids. V was cut by 4 bases and J by 0 bases, with 12 bases left in between. Germline loops: CDR1 LGHNA, CDR2 YNFKEQ.